This T cell receptor (beta chain) came from a study of cytomegalovirus exposure and HLA in healthy donors. Here immunoSEQ multiplex PCR was the method, and the copy in TCRdb shows in-frame clones only, minus some. This sample carries 140,000 or so clones, roughly 87% of them seen once, and the ten largest clones take roughly 4.3%. Worth noting for this clone: Its antigen is still unknown.

Germline CDR1 reads MDHEN; CDR2 reads SYDVKM. The CDR3 loop spans 15 amino acids. V gave up 8 bases and J gave up 3 bases, with 17 bases separating them. Points from the study as a whole: While the bulk of TCR sequences proved rare, some public TCRs turned up in many donors. The classifier reportedly diagnosed cytomegalovirus status with high sensitivity and specificity.

Sample: PBMCs. The chain couples TRBV28 to TRBJ1-5; D might be TRBD1 (6 bases). The TCR originated in a man younger than 30 in good health and CMV-seropositive. CDR3 sequence reads: CASALPDSDNQPQHF. CDR3 in DNA: TGTGCCAGCGCCCTCCCGGACAGCGACAATCAGCCCCAGCATTTT.